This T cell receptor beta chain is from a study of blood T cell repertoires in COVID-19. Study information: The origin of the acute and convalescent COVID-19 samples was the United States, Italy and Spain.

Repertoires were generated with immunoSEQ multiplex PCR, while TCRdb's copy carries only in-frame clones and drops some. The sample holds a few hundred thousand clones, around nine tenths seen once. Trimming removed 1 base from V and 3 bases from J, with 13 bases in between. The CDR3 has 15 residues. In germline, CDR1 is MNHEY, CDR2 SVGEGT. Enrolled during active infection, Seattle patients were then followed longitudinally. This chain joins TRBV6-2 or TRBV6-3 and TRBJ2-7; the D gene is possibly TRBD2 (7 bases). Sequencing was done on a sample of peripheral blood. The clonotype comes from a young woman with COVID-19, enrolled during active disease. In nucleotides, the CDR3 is TGTGCCAGCAGTTACTACGCGGGGGCGAACTACGAGCAGTACTTC. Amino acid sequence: CASSYYAGANYEQYF.